The T cell receptor (beta chain) described here comes from a study of T cell responses to AZD1222 COVID-19 vaccine (dated by TCRdb to the early 2020s). Regarding the complete study: TCR sequencing covered fewer than 250 trial participants: 200 to 220 given two doses of AZD1222 and 26 given two doses of MenACWY control vaccine. Trial participants were enrolled into age subgroups of 18-55, 56-69 and 70-plus years, which contained roughly 140, 27 and 60 TCR-sequenced participants, respectively. What the study reported, not specific to this receptor: After two AZD1222 doses, spike-specific TCR breadth and depth were significantly higher than at day 0 and than in MenACWY recipients. Conclusions about previously exposed vaccinees are limited, since just a handful of AZD1222 recipients were seropositive for SARS-CoV-2 at baseline. The 56-69-year group was small, and its depth increase did not reach significance, likely because of low power. Participants were mostly white British, with more females than males. The authors suggested clonal diversity may have been underestimated. No day 14 peak-response samples were available, so repertoires were characterized only after the peak T cell response. The whole spike protein was spanned by vaccine-associated CD4 TCRs, and dominant responses were seen in regions 160-218 and 743-854. Reportedly, close to half of the unique spike-specific TCRs recognized epitopes lying outside the regions that are mutated in the B.1.351 and B.1.1.7 variants.

The germline ends are 11 bases apart after V is trimmed by 2 bases and J by 4 bases. As encoded in the germline V gene, CDR1 is MDHEN while CDR2 is SYDVKM. Taken from cysteine to phenylalanine, the CDR3 has 14 residues. The only DNA kept is the CDR3, 42 bases in frame from the first base. What the time point label conveys for this sample: about 28 days (+/-7) after the second vaccine dose. Because spike-specific TCR depth and breadth did not differ between the two schedules, AZD1222 recipients who got a second dose at roughly 4 weeks were pooled with those who got a second dose at roughly 12 weeks. Vaccinee samples were obtained from the UK trials COV001 and COV002, which included a single-blind randomized controlled phase 2/3 trial of AZD1222 (ChAdOx1 nCoV-19) in healthy adults. For TCRbeta chain sequencing, PBMC samples were collected from trial participants at day 0 and at day 28 after the second dose.

The CDR3 regions of human TCRbeta chains were analyzed by immunosequencing. The authors' analysis ran thus. Repertoire TCRs were matched against a reference library of SARS-CoV-2-specific TCRs generated with the MIRA antigen-specificity platform. Breadth meant the fraction of unique TCRs that were SARS-CoV-2-associated, whereas depth meant the fraction of total T cells that were SARS-CoV-2-associated. Using the MIRA data, each spike-specific TCR was mapped to the spike region that the TCR reacts to and placed in a CD4 or CD8 class. Log10-transformed breadth and depth values were compared by one-way ANOVA with Sidak's multiple comparisons tests. As stored in TCRdb, this immuneACCESS dataset retains in-frame rearrangements with V and J assigned. A fraction of the clones does not appear; measured against another copy, unresolved V genes explain less than half of the discrepancy, and the remainder lacks a known reason. The D gene and trimming were derived from the DNA, and the V and J assignments and clone size from that table. The sample has fewer than 200,000 clones on record, 88% of them singletons. 26% of the sample is held by the ten biggest clonotypes.

Points on this clone: The antigen it recognizes is unknown. Qualities for individual bases were not recorded, and no much larger clone is one base off.

The TCR originated in an adult who received the AZD1222 COVID-19 vaccine. This chain joins TRBV28 to TRBJ1-2, with the identity of the D gene unclear. The material sequenced was peripheral blood, taken 28 days after the second AZD1222 dose. The CDR3 protein sequence reads: CASSLPAGGYGYTF. The nucleotides are TGTGCCAGCAGTTTACCCGCAGGCGGCTATGGCTACACCTTC.